This TCR beta chain appears in the sequencing data of a study of T cells expressing NK-cell markers. The overall study: Repertoires of TCR beta were obtained from T cells sorted as CD3+CD56+NKG2C+, CD3+CD56+NKG2C- and CD3+CD56-NKG2C+.

Germline V gene sequence: CDR1 MGHRA, CDR2 YSYEKL. This CDR3 comprises 17 residues. 5'RACE template switching built TCR beta cDNA with unique molecular identifiers. From its re-call of the 5' RACE reads, TCRdb lists each CDR3 protein once, without DNA. Its table records a few hundred thousand distinct CDR3 sequences. This chain joins TRBV4-1 and TRBJ2-3; the TCRdb D gene call, TRBD2, has no DNA to confirm it. The sequenced material came from blood T cells: a sorted CD56 or NKG2C T cell subset, CD4+ or CD8+ T cells, or bulk PBMC T cells (not recorded which). The TCR sequence derives from a woman aged 45-65 years in good health. CDR3 loop: CASSQIALGLSTDTQYF.